This T cell receptor (beta chain) is drawn from a study of beta chain features in type 1 diabetes. TCRB transcripts that were expressed got sequenced, as all of the isolated RNA had been reverse transcribed. The repertoire was sequenced with immunoSEQ multiplex PCR; TCRdb's copy has only in-frame clones and lacks some. The repertoire consists of 450,000 to 600,000 clones, with about 32% occurring once and the leading ten covering 0.06% to 0.07%. Every single donor gave one heparinised blood draw, and these averaged roughly 0.11 L. Trimming at V came to 5 bases and at J to 2 bases, leaving 9 bases not matched to a gene. The CDR3 is made up of 16 amino acids. Per germline, CDR1 SGHAT and CDR2 FQDESV (reference sequence). Regarding the study as a whole: Fewer insertions but more deletions were seen at VDJ junctions in type 1 diabetes patients. A moderate, significant TCRB CDR3 shortening appeared in type 1 diabetes across four CD4+ subsets. For patients, the naive, central memory and Treg TCRB repertoires appeared more alike than for healthy donors.

Comments on this clone: Its antigen is not identified.

Sequenced input: naive CD4+ T cells from blood. The chain recombines TRBV11-1 with TRBJ2-4, with TRBD1 matching over 7 bases. The source of this sequence is a man aged 18 to 35 in good health. The CDR3 loop reads CASSQRQGPSKNIQYF. Written as DNA, the CDR3 is TGTGCCAGCAGCCAAAGACAGGGTCCATCCAAAAACATTCAGTACTTC. The full variable domain, with the rest looked up from reference TRBV11-1 and TRBJ2-4, is EAEVAQSPRYKITEKSQAVAFWCDPISGHATLYWYRQILGQGPELLVQFQDESVVDDSQLPKDRFSAERLKGVDSTLKIQPAELGDSAMYLCASSQRQGPSKNIQYFGAGTRLSVL.